These 17 T cell receptor beta chains share one sample of origin, sequenced in a study of response to subunit inactivated influenza vaccine. TCRdb re-called the RT-PCR reads through MiXCR, storing one row per CDR3 protein. Of 400,000 to 650,000 distinct CDR3 sequences in the sample, under 8.5% were seen once. This sample comprised PBMCs from blood, obtained about 24 months after vaccination. Receptors were obtained from a man aged 45 to 75 who received an inactivated influenza vaccine.

The V and J genes are TRBV4-3 and TRBJ1-1; no reliable D call. The CDR3 extends over 16 amino acids. Germline lookup yields CDR1 LGHNA and CDR2 YSLEER. The V gene lost 0 bases and the J gene lost 0 bases, with 11 bases spanning the gap. CDR3 DNA: TGCGCCAGCAGCCAAGATTGGTTCAGGATGAACACTGAAGCTTTCTTT. Translating gives CASSQDWFRMNTEAFF.

This clonotype was found many times. V is TRBV4-1 and J is TRBJ2-3; a weak D match, TRBD2 (6 bases). Germline assignment: CDR1 MGHRA and CDR2 YSYEKL. The CDR3 runs 14 residues. Trimming cost V 4 bases and J 5 bases, with 13 bases left between them. In nucleotides, the CDR3 is TGCGCCAGCAGCCGGGACTTGCCCAGAGATACGCAGTATTTT. It specifies CASSRDLPRDTQYF.

This clonotype was found many times. This sequence joins TRBV15 and TRBJ2-1; D is uncertain. The CDR3 runs 12 residues. With 0 bases removed from V and 8 bases from J, the gap between germline ends came to 5 bases. The germline gives CDR1 LNHNV, CDR2 YYDKDF (reference sequence). CDR3 sequence reads: CATSRDRYEQFF. CDR3 nucleotide sequence: TGTGCCACCAGCAGAGACAGATATGAGCAGTTCTTC.

The chain combines TRBV5-1 with TRBJ2-5; D gene ambiguous. This CDR3 has 15 residues. V was trimmed by 2 bases and J by 5 bases, leaving 16 bases between them. Germline V gene data show CDR1 as SGHRS and CDR2 as YFSETQ. The CDR3 spells CASSLGKIKAETQYF. The DNA for the CDR3 is TGCGCCAGCAGCTTAGGCAAGATCAAGGCGGAGACCCAGTACTTC.

A few counts support this clonotype. This chain connects TRBV12-3 or TRBV12-4 to TRBJ2-7, with 12 positions matching TRBD1. This CDR3 region has 16 residues. The V gene end was trimmed by 6 bases and the J gene end by 6 bases; junction bases not matched to a gene: 12. DNA of the CDR3: TGTGCCAGCAGGCCGGGACAGGGGGCTCTAGTTGGCGAGCAGTACTTC. As protein: CASRPGQGALVGEQYF.

The chain is built from TRBV28 and TRBJ2-7; D is ambiguous. CDR1 MDHEN and CDR2 SYDVKM come from the germline V gene. The CDR3 runs to 12 residues. Trimming pared 7 bases from V and 4 bases from J, leaving 11 bases between. CDR3 DNA: TGTGCCAGCAATAGGGAAGGGTACGAGCAGTACTTC. As protein: CASNREGYEQYF. The whole variable domain, remainder taken from reference TRBV28 and TRBJ2-7, is DVKVTQSSRYLVKRTGEKVFLECVQDMDHENMFWYRQDPGLGLRLIYFSYDVKMKEKGDIPEGYSVSREKKERFSLILESASTNQTSMYLCASNREGYEQYFGPGTRLTVT.

CDR3 in DNA: TGTGCCAGCAGCTCCCAGGGGACCAATCAGCCCCAGCATTTT. Translating gives CASSSQGTNQPQHF. The rearrangement uses TRBV7-9 and TRBJ1-5; TRBD1 is a possible D gene (6 bases). The CDR3 is 14 residues long. V dropped 4 bases and J dropped 3 bases, with 10 bases sitting between them. Germline V lookup: CDR1 SEHNR, CDR2 FQNEAQ (reference sequence).

This clonotype has at least ten counts. The chain links TRBV6-1 to TRBJ2-1, with TRBD2 matching 11 bases. CDR3 length: 15 amino acids. V shed 7 bases, J shed 5 bases, and the junction held 7 bases outside the gene matches. Germline CDR1 reads MNHNS; CDR2 reads SASEGT. The CDR3 DNA follows: TGTGCCAGCAAAGTTAGCGGGGGGGTGCACAATGAGCAGTTCTTC. Translation gives CASKVSGGVHNEQFF.

This clonotype was found many times. The J gene is TRBJ2-2, the V gene TRBV27; TRBD1 agrees at 7 bases. V trimming: 5 bases; J trimming: 5 bases; junction bases outside the gene matches: 14. Germline loops: CDR1 MNHEY, CDR2 SMNVEV (reference sequence). This CDR3 has 17 residues. CDR3 bases: TGTGCCAGCAGTCCTACTGCGTGGGGACAGAGAACCGGGGAGCTGTTTTTT. Translation gives CASSPTAWGQRTGELFF.

The sample holds a few counts of this clonotype. The chain recombines TRBV6-1 with TRBJ1-6, with 10 bases fitting TRBD1. Germline V gene sequence: CDR1 MNHNS, CDR2 SASEGT. This CDR3 comprises 15 residues. The V gene end was trimmed by 6 bases and the J gene end by 10 bases; junction bases not matched to a gene: 9. CDR3 amino acids: CASRNYRDRGSPLHF. The CDR3 DNA sequence: TGTGCCAGCAGAAACTACCGGGACAGGGGATCACCCCTCCACTTT.

This clonotype occurred once. The CDR3 coding sequence is TGCGCCAGCAGCCAAGATCAGCAGCGGGGGCCCTACGAGCAGTACTTC. This sequence encodes CASSQDQQRGPYEQYF. V usage is TRBV4-3 and J usage is TRBJ2-7; 8 bases map to TRBD2. Germline V CDR1 and CDR2: LGHNA, YSLEER. V was clipped by 0 bases and J by 2 bases; unmatched bases: 6. The length of the CDR3 is 16 residues.

The V gene is TRBV30, the J gene TRBJ1-1, with a weak D call TRBD1 (5 bases). CDR1 GTSNPN and CDR2 SVGIG come from the germline V gene (reference sequence). The CDR3 contains 12 residues. V lost 2 bases and J lost 4, with 8 bases in between. For the CDR3, the DNA is TGTGCCTGGAGTTCACAGGTCACTGAAGCTTTCTTT. Translating gives CAWSSQVTEAFF.

This clonotype was recorded at least ten times. This sequence joins TRBV7-2 and TRBJ2-1; the match to TRBD2 covers 15 bases. CDR3 length equals 16 residues. Per germline, CDR1 SGHTA and CDR2 FQGNSA. J was trimmed by 9 bases and V by 1 base; bases with no gene match: 4. For the CDR3, the DNA is TGTGCCAGCAGCTTAGGGACTAGCGGGGGGGCCGTTGAGCAGTTCTTC. It is translated as CASSLGTSGGAVEQFF.

This clonotype was seen only a few times. The chain links TRBV12-3 or TRBV12-4 to TRBJ1-1, with D possibly being TRBD1 (5 bases). The CDR3 is 13 amino acids. The germline V and J ends were trimmed by 1 base and 7 bases, with 10 bases remaining between them. CDR3 sequence (DNA): TGTGCCAGCAGTTTAGGACAGAAATTTGAAGCTTTCTTT. Protein sequence: CASSLGQKFEAFF.

This clonotype turned up a few times. The V and J genes are TRBV3-1 and TRBJ1-2; D gene ambiguous. Germline lookup yields CDR1 LGHDT and CDR2 YNNKEL (reference sequence). The V end was cut by 0 bases, the J end by 5 bases, with 7 bases between. The CDR3 has 13 amino acids. The CDR3 nucleotides read TGTGCCAGCAGCCAAGATCTGAAATATGGCTACACCTTC. Its translation: CASSQDLKYGYTF.

This clonotype was found once. The genes are TRBV20-1 and TRBJ2-3; the match to TRBD2 covers 9 bases. The V gene's germline CDR1 is DFQATT and CDR2 SNEGSKA (reference sequence). With 3 bases clipped from V and 1 base from J, the junction kept 8 bases outside the gene matches. The CDR3 runs 16 residues. The CDR3 reads CSASGRGGARTDTQYF. The CDR3 DNA reads TGCAGTGCTAGCGGTCGCGGGGGGGCCCGCACAGATACGCAGTATTTT.

The J gene is TRBJ1-5, the V gene TRBV12-3 or TRBV12-4; TRBD1 might be the D (6 bases). V lost 2 bases to trimming and J lost 4 bases, with 9 bases between them. This CDR3 spans 14 amino acids. The chain's CDR3 is CASSLQGRNQPQHF. As DNA, the CDR3 is TGTGCCAGCAGTTTACAGGGGAGGAATCAGCCCCAGCATTTT.